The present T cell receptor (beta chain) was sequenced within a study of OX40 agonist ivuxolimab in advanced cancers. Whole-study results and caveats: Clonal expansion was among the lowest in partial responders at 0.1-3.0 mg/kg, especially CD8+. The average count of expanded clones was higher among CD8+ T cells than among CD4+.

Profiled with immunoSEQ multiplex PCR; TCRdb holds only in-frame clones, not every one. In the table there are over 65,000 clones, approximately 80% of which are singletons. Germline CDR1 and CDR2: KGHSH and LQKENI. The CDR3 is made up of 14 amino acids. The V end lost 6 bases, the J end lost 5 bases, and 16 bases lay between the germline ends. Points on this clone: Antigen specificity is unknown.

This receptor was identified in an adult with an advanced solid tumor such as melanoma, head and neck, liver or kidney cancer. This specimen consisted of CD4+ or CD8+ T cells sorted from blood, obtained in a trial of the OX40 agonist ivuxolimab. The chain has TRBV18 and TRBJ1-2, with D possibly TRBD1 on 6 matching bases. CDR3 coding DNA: TGTGCCAGCTCTGCGTCAGGGGAAGATTATGGCTACACCTTC. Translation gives CASSASGEDYGYTF.